The 20 T cell receptor beta chains presented below share a single source sample, sequenced in a study of T-cell memory formation after mild COVID-19. TCRdb called the 5' RACE reads again in MiXCR, with one record for every CDR3 protein. Among hundreds of thousands of distinct CDR3 sequences, 14% were seen once, and the ten largest hold less than 25%. Sample: PBMCs or a T cell subset sorted from them (not recorded which). Every receptor here comes from a man aged 18 to 30 who had mild COVID-19 (a few samples of this study predate the infection). Cell type and time point are not known.

The sample holds many counts of this clonotype. The rearrangement uses TRBV12-3 or TRBV12-4 and TRBJ2-3, with D uncertain. V was shortened by 3 bases and J by 3 bases, with 4 bases between the two germline ends. CDR3 length: 12 amino acids. CDR3 bases: TGTGCCAGCAGTTTTAGGACAGATACGCAGTATTTT. Protein: CASSFRTDTQYF.

This clonotype occurred many times. The chain recombines TRBV12-3 or TRBV12-4 with TRBJ2-1; 9 positions match TRBD1. This CDR3 contains 17 residues. V dropped 6 bases and J dropped 4; count of bases not matched to a gene: 13. The CDR3 region is CASSLGGTGMIYNEQFF. Here the CDR3 DNA reads TGTGCCAGCAGCCTGGGGGGGACAGGGATGATATACAATGAGCAGTTCTTC.

There are many counts of this clonotype. V usage is TRBV20-1 and J usage is TRBJ1-2, with a tentative D call TRBD1 (5 bases). The CDR3 totals 14 residues. The germline V gene has CDR1 DFQATT and CDR2 SNEGSKA (reference sequence). Trimming left V 3 bases short and J 4 bases short, with 15 bases between. The CDR3 region has the DNA TGCAGTGCTAGGGGGACGACAGAAAGCTATGGCTACACCTTC. Its translation: CSARGTTESYGYTF.

The chain links TRBV11-2 to TRBJ2-7, with TRBD2 matching over 15 bases. This CDR3 spans 17 amino acids. V dropped 1 base and J dropped 5; count of bases not matched to a gene: 6. In germline, CDR1 is SGHAT, CDR2 FQNNGV. CDR3 nucleotide sequence: TGTGCCAGCAGCTTAGGGACTAGCGGGAGGGCCGTCCACGAGCAGTACTTC. It codes for CASSLGTSGRAVHEQYF.

This clonotype was counted between two and nine times. The V and J genes are TRBV6-5 and TRBJ2-3, with 8 nucleotides matching TRBD1. CDR3 size: 15 residues. CDR1 and CDR2 (germline): MNHEY, SVGAGI. Unmatched junction bases numbered 13, after V lost 10 bases and J lost 4 bases. The CDR3 DNA reads TGTGCCACCTCCCTCTCAGGGGGCGCTTCAGATACGCAGTATTTT. Its protein product is CATSLSGGASDTQYF.

The chain links TRBV20-1 to TRBJ2-3, with a weak D call TRBD1 (8 bases). V gave up 5 bases and J gave up 8 bases, with 17 bases separating them. The CDR3 has 13 amino acids. In germline, CDR1 is DFQATT, CDR2 SNEGSKA (reference sequence). CDR3 protein: CSASRTGRGTQYF. In nucleotides, the CDR3 is TGCAGTGCTTCCCGGACAGGGAGGGGTACGCAGTATTTT.

The chain employs TRBV3-2 and TRBJ2-5; TRBD1 was called by the table and not checked on the DNA. TRBV3-2 is an annotated pseudogene. The CDR3 extends over 15 amino acids. Here the CDR3 reads CASSQDGGPGETQYF. In DNA, the CDR3 is TGTGCCAGCAGCCAAGATGGGGGCCCCGGAGAGACCCAGTACTTC.

This clonotype occurred a few times. The chain combines TRBV12-3 or TRBV12-4 with TRBJ2-1, with TRBD1 as a possible D gene (5 bases). CDR3 length: 11 amino acids. The CDR3 protein is CPHRIVDEQFF. CDR3 nucleotide sequence: TGTCCCCACAGGATAGTCGATGAGCAGTTCTTC.

The gene calls are TRBV6-5 and TRBJ2-3; 9 bases agree with TRBD2. V lost 2 bases to trimming and J lost 2 bases; unmatched junction nucleotides: 8. Germline CDR1 MNHEY, CDR2 SVGAGI. The CDR3 contains 17 residues. CDR3 sequence (DNA): TGTGCCAGCAGTTACCGAAGGAGCGGGGGGTACACAGATACGCAGTATTTT. Its translation is CASSYRRSGGYTDTQYF.

The chain links TRBV6-4 to TRBJ2-3; D is possibly TRBD2 (6 bases). V was clipped by 3 bases and J by 6 bases, with 10 bases between them. The CDR3 extends over 13 amino acids. Germline loops: CDR1 MRHNA, CDR2 SNTAGT. The CDR3 nucleotides are TGTGCCAGCAGTGAAGGCCTAGCGGATACGCAGTATTTT. Its translation is CASSEGLADTQYF.

This clonotype was recorded at least ten times. The chain uses TRBV5-4 and TRBJ1-2, with D uncertain. The CDR3 loop spans 15 amino acids. Germline V lookup: CDR1 SGHNT, CDR2 YYREEE (reference sequence). Deletions cut 0 bases from V and 4 bases from J, with 13 bases between. CDR3: CASSLESSPSYGYTF. The DNA for the CDR3 is TGTGCCAGCAGCTTGGAGAGCAGCCCTTCCTATGGCTACACCTTC.

This clonotype was seen only a few times. The CDR3 loop is CASSLAKQAELFF. For the CDR3, the DNA is TGTGCCAGCAGCTTAGCGAAACAGGCGGAACTGTTTTTT. The chain couples TRBV7-9 to TRBJ1-4, with a tentative D call TRBD1 (5 bases). The ends were cut back, 0 bases at V and 12 bases at J, with 11 bases in the middle. From germline, CDR1 is SEHNR and CDR2 FQNEAQ (reference sequence). This CDR3 is 13 amino acids long. Combining the CDR3 with reference TRBV7-9 and TRBJ1-4 gives the whole variable domain DTGVSQNPRHKITKRGQNVTFRCDPISEHNRLYWYRQTLGQGPEFLTYFQNEAQLEKSRLLSDRFSAERPKGSFSTLEIQRTEQGDSAMYLCASSLAKQAELFFGSGTQLSVL.

The V and J genes are TRBV20-1 and TRBJ2-3; 11 positions agree with TRBD2. After removal of 6 bases from V and 0 bases from J, the junction contained 14 bases not matched to a gene. This CDR3 spans 18 amino acids. Germline CDR1 reads DFQATT; CDR2 reads SNEGSKA (reference sequence). Here the CDR3 DNA reads TGCAGTGCCCTCGCGTCTAGCGGGGGGAGAGCTAGCACAGATACGCAGTATTTT. Its translation: CSALASSGGRASTDTQYF.

This clonotype was recorded a few times. V and J are TRBV5-1 and TRBJ2-1, with D unclear. Germline CDR1 is SGHRS and CDR2 is YFSETQ. V was pared by 0 bases and J by 6 bases, with 7 bases between. The CDR3 consists of 13 residues. The CDR3 protein is CASSLETGNEQFF. The CDR3 DNA sequence: TGCGCCAGCAGCTTGGAGACTGGCAATGAGCAGTTCTTC.

This chain connects TRBV5-1 to TRBJ1-4, with D possibly matching TRBD1 (5 bases). The CDR3 runs 15 residues. The V end was cut by 4 bases, the J end by 7 bases, with 17 bases between. Germline assignment: CDR1 SGHRS and CDR2 YFSETQ. In nucleotides, the CDR3 is TGCGCCAGCAGCCTCTCACAGGCTCGGGGTGAAAAACTGTTTTTT. Its translation: CASSLSQARGEKLFF.

This rearrangement joins TRBV28 to TRBJ1-1; D is unclear. Germline lookup yields CDR1 MDHEN and CDR2 SYDVKM. The germline V and J ends were trimmed by 6 bases and 5 bases, with 16 bases remaining between them. This CDR3 comprises 14 residues. Here the CDR3 reads CASSYPIWGTEAFF. The CDR3 DNA follows: TGTGCCAGCAGCTACCCCATTTGGGGAACTGAAGCTTTCTTT.

This clonotype was counted between two and nine times. The chain couples TRBV28 to TRBJ2-2; D is perhaps TRBD1 (6 bases). Germline V gives CDR1 MDHEN, CDR2 SYDVKM. V shed 2 bases and J shed 3 bases, with 10 bases lying between them. The CDR3 contains 15 residues. This CDR3 is CASSLIGGYTGELFF. The CDR3 coding sequence is TGTGCCAGCAGTTTAATAGGGGGTTACACCGGGGAGCTGTTTTTT.

The sample holds many counts of this clonotype. This rearrangement joins TRBV2 to TRBJ2-3; D is possibly TRBD1 (5 bases). The CDR3 length is 12 residues. Trimming removed 4 bases at V and 5 bases at J, with 7 bases between. CDR1 and CDR2 (germline): SNHLY, FYNNEI. CDR3 bases: TGTGCCAGCAGTGGAGACAGAGATACGCAGTATTTT. Translation: CASSGDRDTQYF.

This clonotype was seen more than once but under ten times. The chain links TRBV5-6 to TRBJ2-1; the D gene is possibly TRBD1 (6 bases). Deletions cut 1 base from V and 6 bases from J, with 14 bases between. This CDR3 has 15 residues. Per germline, CDR1 SGHDT and CDR2 YYEEEE. CDR3: CASSLMGARVNEQFF. CDR3 DNA sequence: TGTGCCAGCAGCTTGATGGGGGCGCGGGTCAATGAGCAGTTCTTC. The entire variable domain, with the rest obtained from reference TRBV5-6 and TRBJ2-1, is as follows: DAGVTQSPTHLIKTRGQQVTLRCSPKSGHDTVSWYQQALGQGPQFIFQYYEEEERQRGNFPDRFSGHQFPNYSSELNVNALLLGDSALYLCASSLMGARVNEQFFGPGTRLTVL.

V and J are TRBV7-2 and TRBJ1-2; no reliable D call. CDR1 SGHTA and CDR2 FQGNSA come from the germline V gene. V was clipped by 0 bases and J by 5 bases, with 7 bases between them. The CDR3 covers 13 residues. Written as DNA, the CDR3 is TGTGCCAGCAGCTTAGCGCGGCAGTATGGCTACACCTTC. Its translation: CASSLARQYGYTF. Full variable domain (outside the CDR3, taken from reference TRBV7-2 and TRBJ1-2): GAGVSQSPSNKVTEKGKDVELRCDPISGHTALYWYRQSLGQGLEFLIYFQGNSAPDKSGLPSDRFSAERTGGSVSTLTIQRTQQEDSAVYLCASSLARQYGYTFGSGTRLTVV.